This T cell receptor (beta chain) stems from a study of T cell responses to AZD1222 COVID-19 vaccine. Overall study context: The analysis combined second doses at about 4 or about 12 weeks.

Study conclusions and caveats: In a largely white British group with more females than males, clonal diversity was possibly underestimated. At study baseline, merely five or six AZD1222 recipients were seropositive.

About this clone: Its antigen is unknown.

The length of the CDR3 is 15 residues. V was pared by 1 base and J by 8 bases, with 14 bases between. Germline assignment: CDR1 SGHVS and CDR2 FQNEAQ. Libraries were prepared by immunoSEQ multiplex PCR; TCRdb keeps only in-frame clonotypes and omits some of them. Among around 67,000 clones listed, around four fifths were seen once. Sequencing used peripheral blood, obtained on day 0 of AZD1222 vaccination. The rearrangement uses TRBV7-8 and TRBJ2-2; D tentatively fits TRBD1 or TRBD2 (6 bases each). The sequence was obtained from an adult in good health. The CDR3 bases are TGTGCCAGCAGCTTAGTCCCAAGGGGGACTGGGGAGCTGTTTTTT. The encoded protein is CASSLVPRGTGELFF. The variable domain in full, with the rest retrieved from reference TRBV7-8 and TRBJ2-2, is GAGVSQSPRYKVAKRGQDVALRCDPISGHVSLFWYQQALGQGPEFLTYFQNEAQLDKSGLPSDRFFAERPEGSVSTLKIQRTQQEDSAVYLCASSLVPRGTGELFFGEGSRLTVL.